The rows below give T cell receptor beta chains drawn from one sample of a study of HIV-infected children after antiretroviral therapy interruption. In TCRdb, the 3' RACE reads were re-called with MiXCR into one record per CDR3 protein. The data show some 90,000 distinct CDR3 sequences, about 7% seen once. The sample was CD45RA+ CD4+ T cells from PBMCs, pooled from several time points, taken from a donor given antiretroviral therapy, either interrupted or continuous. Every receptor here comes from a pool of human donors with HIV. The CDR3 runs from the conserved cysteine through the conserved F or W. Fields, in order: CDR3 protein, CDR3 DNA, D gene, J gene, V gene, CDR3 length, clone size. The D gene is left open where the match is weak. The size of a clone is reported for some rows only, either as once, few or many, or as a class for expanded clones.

CDR3: CSARDFRGLRTGGQFF
DNA: TGCAGTGCTAGAGATTTCCGGGGGCTCCGGACCGGGGGGCAGTTCTTC
D: .
J: TRBJ2-1
V: TRBV20-1
length: 16
size: many

CDR3: CASSSRTGGFTEQFF
DNA: TGTGCCAGCAGCTCCCGGACAGGGGGATTTACTGAGCAGTTCTTC
D: TRBD1
J: TRBJ2-1
V: TRBV7-3
length: 15
size: few

CDR3: CATSGLNTEAFF
DNA: TGTGCCACCAGTGGTCTGAACACTGAAGCTTTCTTT
D: .
J: TRBJ1-1
V: TRBV24-1
length: 12
size: many

CDR3: CATSDPSSGGTDTQYF
DNA: TGTGCCACCAGTGACCCTTCTAGCGGGGGCACAGATACGCAGTATTTT
D: TRBD2
J: TRBJ2-3
V: TRBV24-1
length: 16
size: .

CDR3: CASSLGLRQRNQETQYF
DNA: TGTGCCAGCAGCTTAGGACTCAGGCAGAGGAACCAAGAGACCCAGTACTTC
D: .
J: TRBJ2-5
V: TRBV7-9
length: 17
size: few

CDR3: CASSPDQRHYEQYF
DNA: TGTGCCAGCTCACCGGACCAGCGCCACTACGAGCAGTACTTC
D: .
J: TRBJ2-7
V: TRBV18
length: 14
size: many

CDR3: CASSLEAGLYGALHF
DNA: TGCGCCAGCAGCTTGGAGGCCGGGCTGTATGGGGCCCTCCACTTT
D: .
J: TRBJ1-6
V: TRBV5-1
length: 15
size: many

CDR3: CSARDYRGGYEQYF
DNA: TGCAGTGCTAGAGATTACAGGGGAGGCTACGAGCAGTACTTC
D: .
J: TRBJ2-7
V: TRBV20-1
length: 14
size: few

CDR3: CASSEDVLANNEQFF
DNA: TGTGCCAGCAGCGAAGATGTCCTGGCTAACAATGAGCAGTTCTTC
D: .
J: TRBJ2-1
V: TRBV11-3
length: 15
size: few

CDR3: CSVEEVGKGEKLFF
DNA: TGCAGCGTTGAAGAGGTGGGAAAGGGTGAAAAACTGTTTTTT
D: .
J: TRBJ1-4
V: TRBV29-1
length: 14
size: .

CDR3: CATYPWEGDRSYEQYF
DNA: TGTGCCACCTACCCATGGGAGGGAGACAGGTCCTACGAGCAGTACTTC
D: .
J: TRBJ2-7
V: TRBV27
length: 16
size: many

CDR3: CASSRGSGGLNTGELFF
DNA: TGTGCCAGCAGCAGGGGTAGCGGGGGGCTGAACACCGGGGAGCTGTTTTTT
D: TRBD2
J: TRBJ2-2
V: TRBV12-3/TRBV12-4
length: 17
size: many

CDR3: CASTGTPQETQYF
DNA: TGTGCCAGCACCGGGACTCCCCAAGAGACCCAGTACTTC
D: .
J: TRBJ2-5
V: TRBV12-3/TRBV12-4
length: 13
size: .

CDR3: CASSKLATGLNYGYTF
DNA: TGTGCCAGTAGTAAACTGGCTACAGGCCTTAACTATGGCTACACCTTC
D: .
J: TRBJ1-2
V: TRBV19
length: 16
size: many

CDR3: CASSPRTGSGANVLTF
DNA: TGTGCCAGTAGCCCCCGGACAGGGTCCGGGGCCAACGTCCTGACTTTC
D: TRBD1
J: TRBJ2-6
V: TRBV19
length: 16
size: many

CDR3: CSAPADRTDTQYF
DNA: TGCAGTGCCCCGGCGGATCGCACAGATACGCAGTATTTT
D: .
J: TRBJ2-3
V: TRBV20-1
length: 13
size: many

CDR3: CASSYSTGGTEAFF
DNA: TGTGCCAGCAGTTACTCGACAGGGGGCACTGAAGCTTTCTTT
D: TRBD1
J: TRBJ1-1
V: TRBV6-5
length: 14
size: many

CDR3: CASSISRDRGRGYGYTF
DNA: TGTGCCAGTAGTATAAGCAGGGACAGGGGGCGCGGATATGGCTACACCTTC
D: TRBD1
J: TRBJ1-2
V: TRBV19
length: 17
size: many

CDR3: CSASQILSGGASYNEQFF
DNA: TGCAGTGCTAGCCAAATACTTAGCGGGGGGGCGTCCTACAATGAGCAGTTCTTC
D: TRBD2
J: TRBJ2-1
V: TRBV20-1
length: 18
size: many

CDR3: CASSYGEYYGYTF
DNA: TGTGCCAGCAGTTACGGGGAGTACTATGGCTACACCTTC
D: .
J: TRBJ1-2
V: TRBV6-6
length: 13
size: many

CDR3: CSAERQETQYF
DNA: TGCAGTGCGGAGCGGCAAGAGACCCAGTACTTC
D: .
J: TRBJ2-5
V: TRBV20-1
length: 11
size: many

CDR3: CAISDAQGGVGTGELFF
DNA: TGTGCCATCAGTGACGCCCAGGGCGGCGTCGGCACCGGGGAGCTGTTTTTT
D: .
J: TRBJ2-2
V: TRBV10-3
length: 17
size: many

CDR3: CASSVSWGNTEAFF
DNA: TGTGCCAGCAGCGTGTCGTGGGGTAACACTGAAGCTTTCTTT
D: .
J: TRBJ1-1
V: TRBV9
length: 14
size: few

CDR3: CAILSSGQGYGYTF
DNA: TGTGCCATCCTTTCCTCGGGACAGGGATATGGCTACACCTTC
D: TRBD1
J: TRBJ1-2
V: TRBV10-3
length: 14
size: .

CDR3: CASTARETQYF
DNA: TGTGCCAGCACCGCCCGGGAGACCCAGTACTTC
D: .
J: TRBJ2-5
V: TRBV12-3/TRBV12-4
length: 11
size: many

CDR3: CASSLLLRLNEQFF
DNA: TGTGCCAGCAGCTTACTTCTGAGACTCAATGAGCAGTTCTTC
D: .
J: TRBJ2-1
V: TRBV13
length: 14
size: .

CDR3: CASINQARNRVPEAFF
DNA: TGTGCCAGTATCAACCAGGCCAGGAATCGGGTGCCTGAAGCTTTCTTT
D: .
J: TRBJ1-1
V: TRBV5-5
length: 16
size: many

CDR3: CASSLGPSTYTF
DNA: TGTGCCAGCAGTTTAGGACCTTCCACCTACACCTTC
D: .
J: TRBJ1-2
V: TRBV12-3/TRBV12-4
length: 12
size: few

CDR3: CASSQIQGKNTEAFF
DNA: TGCGCCAGCAGCCAGATACAGGGAAAGAACACTGAAGCTTTCTTT
D: .
J: TRBJ1-1
V: TRBV5-1
length: 15
size: many

CDR3: CASRPDRGYYGYTF
DNA: TGTGCAAGTCGCCCGGACAGGGGATACTATGGCTACACCTTC
D: .
J: TRBJ1-2
V: TRBV12-2
length: 14
size: .

CDR3: CATSDPSTVNYGYTF
DNA: TGTGCCACCAGTGATCCTTCGACAGTCAACTATGGCTACACCTTC
D: .
J: TRBJ1-2
V: TRBV24-1
length: 15
size: many

CDR3: CATSDSTGKAYNEQFF
DNA: TGTGCCACCAGTGATTCGACAGGGAAGGCCTACAATGAGCAGTTCTTC
D: TRBD1
J: TRBJ2-1
V: TRBV24-1
length: 16
size: many

CDR3: CASSQRDPTGFYGYTF
DNA: TGTGCCAGCAGCCAGAGAGATCCGACAGGTTTCTATGGCTACACCTTC
D: .
J: TRBJ1-2
V: TRBV7-2
length: 16
size: many

CDR3: CASSGGYSNQPQHF
DNA: TGTGCCAGCAGCGGGGGTTATAGCAATCAGCCCCAGCATTTT
D: .
J: TRBJ1-5
V: TRBV7-9
length: 14
size: many

CDR3: CASSRRVGVTLNTEAFF
DNA: TGTGCCAGCAGCCGAAGAGTGGGGGTTACGTTGAACACTGAAGCTTTCTTT
D: .
J: TRBJ1-1
V: TRBV3-1
length: 17
size: many

CDR3: CASSLVDRYSGNTIYF
DNA: TGCGCCAGCAGCTTGGTGGACAGATACTCTGGAAACACCATATATTTT
D: .
J: TRBJ1-3
V: TRBV5-1
length: 16
size: few

CDR3: CSVERYTGTSYEQYF
DNA: TGCAGCGTTGAAAGATATACAGGGACCTCCTACGAGCAGTACTTC
D: .
J: TRBJ2-7
V: TRBV29-1
length: 15
size: .